These 24 T cell receptor beta chains were all obtained from the same sample, sequenced in a study of identical twins. A single record per CDR3 protein comes from TCRdb applying MiXCR to the 5' RACE reads. Found here are some 710,000 distinct CDR3 sequences, 5.5% to 6.5% of them singletons; the top ten hold approximately 1.6%. Sequenced input: naive T cells sorted from blood. Source of these receptors: a man in his late teens or twenties in good health.

This clonotype was picked up many times. CDR3 region: CSVRLAGKIEQFF. DNA for the CDR3: TGCAGCGTTCGACTAGCGGGGAAAATTGAGCAGTTCTTC. This rearrangement joins TRBV29-1 to TRBJ2-1, with 11 positions matching TRBD2. The germline V gene encodes CDR1 SQVTM and CDR2 ANQGSEA. The V and J ends lost 5 bases and 9 bases, in that order; junction bases with no gene match: 6. The length of the CDR3 is 13 residues.

This clonotype appeared many times. The chain is built from TRBV24-1 and TRBJ2-1, with a tentative D call TRBD1 (6 bases). Trimming took 3 bases from V and 0 from J, leaving 17 bases between them. This CDR3 spans 18 amino acids. Germline V gene data show CDR1 as KGHDR and CDR2 as SFDVKD. The CDR3 spells CATSDPREGHISYNEQFF. For the CDR3, the DNA is TGTGCCACCAGTGATCCAAGAGAGGGACACATCTCCTACAATGAGCAGTTCTTC.

This chain links TRBV5-1 with TRBJ1-2; D is unresolved. The V gene lost 0 bases and the J gene lost 7 bases, with 10 bases spanning the gap. The CDR3 is made up of 13 amino acids. Looked up from germline, CDR1 is SGHRS and CDR2 is YFSETQ. This CDR3 reads CASSLAERSGYTF. The DNA for the CDR3 is TGCGCCAGCAGCTTGGCCGAGAGGAGTGGCTACACCTTC.

This clonotype occurred many times. The rearrangement links TRBV29-1 to TRBJ1-1; D possibly corresponds to TRBD1 (6 bases). CDR1 and CDR2 from the germline V gene are SQVTM and ANQGSEA. Trimming took off 7 bases at V and 2 bases at J, with 14 bases between the two ends. The CDR3 covers 13 residues. The CDR3 is CSAGDTLNTEAFF. In DNA form, the CDR3 reads TGCAGCGCAGGGGATACCCTTAACACTGAAGCTTTCTTT.

The J gene is TRBJ1-2, the V gene TRBV20-1; 9 nucleotides match TRBD1. The germline V gene has CDR1 DFQATT and CDR2 SNEGSKA (reference sequence). This CDR3 region has 13 residues. With 5 bases clipped from V and 4 bases from J, the junction kept 5 bases outside the gene matches. In nucleotides, the CDR3 is TGCAGTGCTGGGGACAGGGCGTCCTATGGCTACACCTTC. This translates into CSAGDRASYGYTF.

This clonotype was found many times. The chain joins TRBV5-1 to TRBJ2-1, with 8 bases lining up with TRBD2. This CDR3 is 15 amino acids long. The V gene's germline CDR1 is SGHRS and CDR2 YFSETQ. After removal of 4 bases from V and 2 bases from J, the junction contained 5 bases not matched to a gene. The CDR3 DNA reads as TGCGCCAGCAGCGGTAGCGGGAAAACCTACAATGAGCAGTTCTTC. Its translation is CASSGSGKTYNEQFF. The full variable domain, completed using reference TRBV5-1 and TRBJ2-1, is KAGVTQTPRYLIKTRGQQVTLSCSPISGHRSVSWYQQTPGQGLQFLFEYFSETQRNKGNFPGRFSGRQFSNSRSEMNVSTLELGDSALYLCASSGSGKTYNEQFFGPGTRLTVL.

This clonotype was detected many times. The rearrangement joins TRBV5-1 to TRBJ1-1; no clear D. The V end was cut by 0 bases, the J end by 5 bases, with 11 bases between. CDR1 and CDR2 from the germline V gene are SGHRS and YFSETQ. The length of the CDR3 is 14 residues. This chain's CDR3 is CASSLGRERTEAFF. For the CDR3, the DNA is TGCGCCAGCAGCTTGGGAAGGGAAAGAACTGAAGCTTTCTTT.

This clonotype was found a few times. As DNA, the CDR3 is TGCGCCAGCAGCTTGGAGGGACAGTCTTCGGTAATTAACACTGAAGCTTTCTTT. Protein product: CASSLEGQSSVINTEAFF. The V gene is TRBV5-1, the J gene TRBJ1-1; TRBD1 aligns across 7 bases. V dropped 0 bases and J dropped 2; count of bases not matched to a gene: 13. The CDR3 spans 18 residues. Per the germline V gene, CDR1 is SGHRS and CDR2 is YFSETQ.

For the CDR3, the DNA is TGTGCCACAAAGGTAGCCAGGGGAGCAGCTTTCTTT. Translation gives CATKVARGAAFF. The V call is TRBV2, the J call TRBJ1-1, with D perhaps matching TRBD1 (6 bases). CDR1 SNHLY and CDR2 FYNNEI come from the germline V gene. The V gene lost 10 bases and the J gene lost 10 bases, with 19 bases spanning the gap. There are 12 residues in the CDR3.

At least ten counts were recorded for this clonotype. V is TRBV28 and J is TRBJ2-7, with 10 positions matching TRBD1. This CDR3 comprises 14 residues. Trimming at V came to 6 bases and at J to 5 bases, leaving 7 bases not matched to a gene. Germline CDR1 is MDHEN and CDR2 is SYDVKM. CDR3 protein: CASRTGTGVHEQYF. As DNA, the CDR3 is TGTGCCAGCAGGACCGGGACAGGGGTCCACGAGCAGTACTTC. Looking up the rest from reference TRBV28 and TRBJ2-7 gives the full variable domain: DVKVTQSSRYLVKRTGEKVFLECVQDMDHENMFWYRQDPGLGLRLIYFSYDVKMKEKGDIPEGYSVSREKKERFSLILESASTNQTSMYLCASRTGTGVHEQYFGPGTRLTVT.

The chain combines TRBV28 with TRBJ2-5, with 7 bases identical to TRBD2. J was trimmed by 5 bases and V by 3 bases; bases with no gene match: 9. This CDR3 has 15 amino acids. Germline lookup yields CDR1 MDHEN and CDR2 SYDVKM. The CDR3, as DNA: TGTGCCAGCAGTTTGCCGGGGGGACCTCGGGAGACCCAGTACTTC. This encodes CASSLPGGPRETQYF.

This clonotype has at least ten counts. This chain joins TRBV20-1 and TRBJ1-3; D remains unclear. Germline lookup yields CDR1 DFQATT and CDR2 SNEGSKA (reference sequence). V shed 0 bases and J shed 4 bases, with 10 bases lying between them. The CDR3 consists of 14 residues. The CDR3: CSARDPGHGNTIYF. The DNA of the CDR3 is TGCAGTGCTAGAGATCCCGGCCACGGAAACACCATATATTTT.

This clonotype was detected ten times or more. The chain has TRBV5-1 and TRBJ1-1; 10 bases line up with TRBD1. Germline V lookup: CDR1 SGHRS, CDR2 YFSETQ. This CDR3 is built from 11 residues. V gave up 5 bases and J gave up 11 bases; unmatched junction bases: 3. CDR3 bases: TGCGCCAGCAGGACAGGGGGCTTTGCTTTCTTT. It yields the protein CASRTGGFAFF.

In its sample, this clonotype was seen a few times. V and J are TRBV4-1 and TRBJ2-1; TRBD1 aligns across 9 bases. The CDR3 extends over 17 amino acids. Germline trimming cut 2 bases from V and 8 bases from J; bases unmatched to any gene: 13. Per the germline V gene, CDR1 is MGHRA and CDR2 is YSYEKL. The chain's CDR3 is CASSQRYRDREGHEQFF. CDR3 nucleotides: TGCGCCAGCAGCCAACGTTACCGGGACAGGGAAGGACATGAGCAGTTCTTC.

This clonotype occurred a few times. The rearrangement joins TRBV9 to TRBJ2-1; 14 bases map to TRBD2. CDR1 SGDLS and CDR2 YYNGEE come from the germline V gene. The CDR3 length is 16 residues. Unmatched junction bases numbered 10, after V lost 5 bases and J lost 9 bases. The CDR3 reads CASSGLGLAGVLEQFF. The CDR3 DNA is TGTGCCAGCAGTGGCCTGGGACTAGCGGGAGTTCTTGAGCAGTTCTTC.

The J gene is TRBJ1-5, the V gene TRBV7-9, with 10 bases that match TRBD1. Germline CDR1 is SEHNR and CDR2 is FQNEAQ (reference sequence). V lost 7 bases and J lost 6; bases outside the gene matches: 6. This CDR3 has 14 amino acids. The CDR3 sequence: CASIGTGEVQPQHF. The CDR3 DNA is TGTGCCAGCATCGGGACAGGGGAAGTTCAGCCCCAGCATTTT.

There are many counts of this clonotype. The chain links TRBV12-3 or TRBV12-4 to TRBJ1-3; 8 nucleotides match TRBD1. CDR3 size: 13 residues. After removal of 6 bases from V and 8 bases from J, the junction contained 6 bases not matched to a gene. CDR3 coding DNA: TGTGCCAGCAGGCCAGGGGGCTTGGACACCATATATTTT. This gives the protein CASRPGGLDTIYF.

This clonotype was recorded many times. CDR3 region: CSARVTGRAGKDNEQFF. The CDR3 DNA is TGCAGTGCTAGAGTTACGGGGAGGGCAGGGAAGGACAATGAGCAGTTCTTC. The chain employs TRBV20-1 and TRBJ2-1; 7 bases fit TRBD2. With V trimmed by 1 base and J by 5 bases, 14 bases remained unmatched. In germline, CDR1 is DFQATT, CDR2 SNEGSKA (reference sequence). The CDR3 has 17 residues.

This rearrangement joins TRBV29-1 to TRBJ2-5, with 9 bases fitting TRBD2. The CDR3 sequence is 13 residues long. The germline V gene has CDR1 SQVTM and CDR2 ANQGSEA. The junction had 1 base not matched to a gene; V was cut back by 4 bases and J by 1 base. In DNA, the CDR3 is TGCAGCGTTGGGACTAGCGTCCAAGAGACCCAGTACTTC. It yields the protein CSVGTSVQETQYF.

The chain carries TRBV18 and TRBJ2-3; D is unresolved. The V and J ends lost 8 bases and 0 bases respectively, with 12 bases between them. CDR1 KGHSH and CDR2 LQKENI come from the germline V gene. CDR3 length: 14 amino acids. CDR3 bases: TGTGCCAGCCAAGGGTTGACTAGCACAGATACGCAGTATTTT. The encoded protein is CASQGLTSTDTQYF.

The sample holds many counts of this clonotype. The V and J genes are TRBV5-6 and TRBJ2-2; D possibly corresponds to TRBD2 (6 bases). In germline, CDR1 is SGHDT, CDR2 YYEEEE. Trimming pared 4 bases from V and 7 bases from J, leaving 11 bases between. The CDR3 has 13 amino acids. DNA of the CDR3: TGTGCCAGCAGCCCGACTAGAATCGGGGAGCTGTTTTTT. Protein: CASSPTRIGELFF.

This clonotype was seen at least ten times. The chain is built from TRBV3-1 and TRBJ1-1, with D unresolved. Germline lookup yields CDR1 LGHDT and CDR2 YNNKEL (reference sequence). V lost 4 bases to trimming and J lost 10 bases, with 13 bases between them. This CDR3 comprises 12 residues. The CDR3 nucleotides read TGTGCCAGCAGCCGAAGCCCGTTCGTAGCTTTCTTT. This gives the protein CASSRSPFVAFF.

This clonotype has a handful of counts. The rearrangement links TRBV5-1 to TRBJ1-4; possibly TRBD1 for D (5 bases). The V gene lost 2 bases and the J gene lost 3 bases, with 17 bases spanning the gap. The CDR3 length is 17 residues. Per germline, CDR1 SGHRS and CDR2 YFSETQ. CDR3 sequence: CASSLNPPGRANEKLFF. The CDR3, as DNA: TGCGCCAGCAGCTTAAATCCTCCAGGGAGGGCTAATGAAAAACTGTTTTTT.

The table lists this clonotype with a few counts. V and J are TRBV10-3 and TRBJ1-2, with D possibly matching TRBD1 (5 bases). The V gene's germline CDR1 is ENHRY and CDR2 SYGVKD. CDR3 length: 14 amino acids. Trimming left V 3 bases short and J 5 bases short, with 13 bases between. The CDR3 is CAISDGAVRYGYTF. DNA for the CDR3: TGTGCCATCAGTGATGGGGCCGTGCGGTATGGCTACACCTTC.